This is a list of T cell receptor beta chains from one sample in a study of T cell responses to AZD1222 COVID-19 vaccine. Measured with immunoSEQ multiplex PCR; TCRdb has only the in-frame clones, and not every one. The table lists roughly 120,000 clones, roughly 90% of them singletons. The specimen comprised peripheral blood, sampled on day 0 of AZD1222 vaccination. These receptors were collected from an adult in good health. CDR3s include the opening cysteine and the closing phenylalanine or tryptophan. D genes are given only for firm matches. Clone size appears in some rows only: once, few, many, or a class for an expanded clone.

size: -
V: TRBV19
D: -
J: TRBJ1-5
length: 16
CDR3: CASQGTPRVSNQPQHF
DNA: TGTGCCAGTCAAGGGACCCCCCGCGTTAGCAATCAGCCCCAGCATTTT

size: once
V: TRBV7-2
D: TRBD2
J: TRBJ2-7
length: 15
CDR3: CASSFWTSDVYEQYF
DNA: TGTGCCAGCAGCTTCTGGACTAGCGACGTCTACGAGCAGTACTTC

size: -
V: TRBV5-1
D: -
J: TRBJ1-6
length: 14
CDR3: CASSLWQNNSPLHF
DNA: TGCGCCAGCAGCTTGTGGCAAAATAATTCACCCCTCCACTTT

size: -
V: TRBV27
D: -
J: TRBJ2-2
length: 16
CDR3: CASRRQRIANTGELFF
DNA: TGTGCCAGCAGAAGACAGCGCATTGCGAACACCGGGGAGCTGTTTTTT

size: -
V: TRBV28
D: -
J: TRBJ1-1
length: 13
CDR3: CASSPGQWSEAFF
DNA: TGTGCCAGCAGTCCAGGACAGTGGTCTGAAGCTTTCTTT

size: once
V: TRBV25-1
D: -
J: TRBJ2-1
length: 15
CDR3: CASSDPSTSFHEQFF
DNA: TGTGCCAGCAGTGACCCCTCGACTAGTTTTCATGAGCAGTTCTTC

size: -
V: TRBV9
D: TRBD1
J: TRBJ1-2
length: 17
CDR3: CASSAVPSTGQNYGYTF
DNA: TGTGCCAGCAGCGCAGTCCCAAGTACGGGACAGAACTATGGCTACACCTTC

size: -
V: TRBV5-5
D: -
J: TRBJ1-2
length: 14
CDR3: CASSLYPEGYGYTF
DNA: TGTGCCAGCAGCTTGTACCCCGAAGGCTATGGCTACACCTTC

size: -
V: TRBV6-1
D: -
J: TRBJ1-2
length: 12
CDR3: CASSESNYGYTF
DNA: TGTGCCAGCAGTGAAAGTAACTATGGCTACACCTTC

size: -
V: TRBV5-6
D: TRBD1
J: TRBJ1-1
length: 16
CDR3: CASSYRTGRGDTEAFF
DNA: TGTGCCAGCAGCTACAGGACAGGGCGGGGAGACACTGAAGCTTTCTTT

size: -
V: TRBV6-6
D: -
J: TRBJ1-5
length: 16
CDR3: CASSYSGRYSNQPQHF
DNA: TGTGCCAGCAGTTACTCGGGCAGATATAGCAATCAGCCCCAGCATTTT

size: -
V: TRBV27
D: -
J: TRBJ2-6
length: 14
CDR3: CASSRSSGANVLTF
DNA: TGTGCCAGCAGTAGGAGCTCTGGGGCCAACGTCCTGACTTTC

size: -
V: TRBV5-4
D: -
J: TRBJ1-3
length: 13
CDR3: CASSLSSGNTIYF
DNA: TGTGCCAGCAGCTTGAGCTCTGGAAACACCATATATTTT

size: -
V: TRBV9
D: TRBD2
J: TRBJ2-1
length: 15
CDR3: CASSVERTSGGEQFF
DNA: TGTGCCAGCAGCGTAGAGAGGACTAGCGGGGGGGAGCAGTTCTTC

size: -
V: TRBV5-5
D: -
J: TRBJ1-2
length: 13
CDR3: CASSSVRDYGYTF
DNA: TGTGCCAGCAGTTCGGTCAGGGACTATGGCTACACCTTC

size: -
V: TRBV5-1
D: -
J: TRBJ1-2
length: 18
CDR3: CASSLYVPGLQGKEGYTF
DNA: TGCGCCAGCAGCTTATACGTCCCGGGCCTACAGGGAAAAGAAGGCTACACCTTC

size: once
V: TRBV11-3
D: -
J: TRBJ2-7
length: 15
CDR3: CASSLEGGGSYEQYF
DNA: TGTGCCAGCAGCTTAGAGGGAGGGGGTTCCTACGAGCAGTACTTC

size: once
V: TRBV28
D: -
J: TRBJ2-7
length: 14
CDR3: CASSLGTVTYEQYF
DNA: TGTGCCAGCAGTTTGGGGACGGTGACCTACGAGCAGTACTTC

size: -
V: TRBV5-1
D: -
J: TRBJ2-7
length: 16
CDR3: CASSLAPDIGSYEQYF
DNA: TGCGCCAGCAGCTTGGCCCCGGACATCGGATCCTACGAGCAGTACTTC

size: few
V: TRBV5-6
D: -
J: TRBJ2-7
length: 15
CDR3: CASSLGAWVAYEQYF
DNA: TGTGCCAGCAGCTTGGGGGCGTGGGTAGCCTACGAGCAGTACTTC

size: -
V: TRBV3-1/TRBV3-2
D: -
J: TRBJ2-3
length: 12
CDR3: CASSWDPLTQYF
DNA: TGTGCCAGCAGCTGGGACCCACTTACGCAGTATTTT

size: -
V: TRBV19
D: -
J: TRBJ2-1
length: 18
CDR3: CASSIRHPRETLGNEQFF
DNA: TGTGCCAGTAGTATAAGGCATCCCAGGGAAACTCTTGGCAATGAGCAGTTCTTC

size: few
V: TRBV28
D: -
J: TRBJ1-2
length: 13
CDR3: CASTRTDEDGYTF
DNA: TGTGCCAGCACCAGGACCGACGAGGATGGCTACACCTTC

size: -
V: TRBV9
D: -
J: TRBJ2-7
length: 16
CDR3: CASSLGAGSTFYEQYF
DNA: TGTGCCAGCAGCCTCGGGGCAGGCTCTACCTTCTACGAGCAGTACTTC

size: -
V: TRBV5-1
D: -
J: TRBJ1-2
length: 13
CDR3: CASRIGVGQGYTF
DNA: TGCGCCAGCAGAATCGGAGTTGGTCAGGGCTACACCTTC

size: -
V: TRBV7-9
D: -
J: TRBJ1-2
length: 17
CDR3: CASSLEPKNIPNYGYTF
DNA: TGTGCCAGCAGCTTAGAGCCGAAAAACATTCCTAACTATGGCTACACCTTC

size: -
V: TRBV5-1
D: -
J: TRBJ1-1
length: 14
CDR3: CASSVQQAGTEAFF
DNA: TGCGCCAGCAGCGTACAACAGGCGGGTACTGAAGCTTTCTTT

size: -
V: TRBV29-1
D: -
J: TRBJ2-5
length: 13
CDR3: CSVGNGGEETQYF
DNA: TGCAGCGTTGGTAATGGGGGAGAAGAGACCCAGTACTTC

size: -
V: TRBV4-1
D: TRBD1
J: TRBJ2-1
length: 13
CDR3: CASSQAGGSEQFF
DNA: TGCGCCAGCAGCCAAGCAGGGGGCAGTGAGCAGTTCTTC

size: -
V: TRBV19
D: -
J: TRBJ1-5
length: 13
CDR3: CASSRSENQPQHF
DNA: TGTGCCAGTTCCCGGAGTGAGAATCAGCCCCAGCATTTT

size: -
V: TRBV6-5
D: -
J: TRBJ2-2
length: 14
CDR3: CASSYPGHAGELFF
DNA: TGTGCCAGCAGTTACCCGGGACATGCGGGGGAGCTGTTTTTT

size: few
V: TRBV15
D: TRBD2
J: TRBJ2-7
length: 16
CDR3: CATSRDELAGLHEQYF
DNA: TGTGCCACCAGCAGAGATGAACTAGCGGGTCTCCACGAGCAGTACTTC

size: -
V: TRBV10-1
D: -
J: TRBJ2-2
length: 15
CDR3: CASSGRRLNTGELFF
DNA: TGCGCCAGCAGTGGAAGAAGATTGAACACCGGGGAGCTGTTTTTT

size: -
V: TRBV3-1/TRBV3-2
D: -
J: TRBJ2-5
length: 15
CDR3: CASSPRAGASETQYF
DNA: TGTGCCAGCAGCCCGCGGGCGGGTGCCTCAGAGACCCAGTACTTC

size: -
V: TRBV19
D: -
J: TRBJ2-2
length: 14
CDR3: CASSIYGSTGELFF
DNA: TGTGCCAGTAGTATTTATGGGTCCACCGGGGAGCTGTTTTTT

size: -
V: TRBV6-1
D: TRBD1
J: TRBJ1-1
length: 16
CDR3: CASSAGTGVKNTEAFF
DNA: TGTGCCAGCAGTGCAGGGACAGGTGTTAAGAACACTGAAGCTTTCTTT

size: -
V: TRBV2
D: -
J: TRBJ1-2
length: 14
CDR3: CASSEASSDYGYTF
DNA: TGTGCCAGCAGTGAAGCCAGTAGCGACTATGGCTACACCTTC

size: -
V: TRBV27
D: -
J: TRBJ2-7
length: 14
CDR3: CASSSGAANYEQYF
DNA: TGTGCCAGCAGTTCCGGAGCGGCTAACTACGAGCAGTACTTC

size: -
V: TRBV5-1
D: TRBD1
J: TRBJ1-6
length: 15
CDR3: CASSVGGQGSSPLHF
DNA: TGCGCCAGCAGCGTCGGGGGACAGGGCTCTTCACCCCTCCACTTT

size: -
V: TRBV27
D: TRBD1
J: TRBJ1-6
length: 15
CDR3: CASSLGDSDNSPLHF
DNA: TGTGCCAGCAGTTTGGGGGACAGCGATAATTCACCCCTCCACTTT

size: -
V: TRBV2
D: TRBD2
J: TRBJ2-1
length: 14
CDR3: CASSGAGVVYEQFF
DNA: TGTGCCAGCAGTGGAGCGGGAGTTGTTTATGAGCAGTTCTTC

size: -
V: TRBV10-3
D: TRBD1
J: TRBJ1-2
length: 17
CDR3: CAISESTGTGSSNGYTF
DNA: TGTGCCATCAGTGAGTCGACCGGGACAGGGAGTAGTAATGGCTACACCTTC

size: -
V: TRBV3-1/TRBV3-2
D: -
J: TRBJ2-7
length: 15
CDR3: CASSRAAGSSYEQYF
DNA: TGTGCCAGCAGCCGAGCGGCGGGGTCTTCCTACGAGCAGTACTTC

size: -
V: TRBV2
D: -
J: TRBJ2-2
length: 14
CDR3: CASSGPDSAGELFF
DNA: TGTGCCAGCAGCGGACCTGACTCGGCCGGGGAGCTGTTTTTT

size: -
V: TRBV3-1/TRBV3-2
D: TRBD1
J: TRBJ2-6
length: 16
CDR3: CASSQQDRAGANVLTF
DNA: TGTGCCAGCAGCCAACAAGACAGGGCTGGGGCCAACGTCCTGACTTTC

size: -
V: TRBV5-1
D: -
J: TRBJ1-6
length: 14
CDR3: CASSPTSYNSPLHF
DNA: TGCGCCAGCAGTCCCACCTCCTATAATTCACCCCTCCACTTT

size: -
V: TRBV30
D: TRBD1
J: TRBJ2-3
length: 16
CDR3: CAWIIRDSPSRDTQYF
DNA: TGTGCCTGGATCATCCGGGACAGTCCTTCTAGGGATACGCAGTATTTT

size: -
V: TRBV18
D: -
J: TRBJ1-4
length: 13
CDR3: CASSPVPSEKLFF
DNA: TGTGCCAGCTCACCAGTACCGAGCGAAAAACTGTTTTTT